This entry lists 9 T cell receptor beta chains sequenced from one sample in a study of T cell changes during pregnancy in multiple sclerosis. Clones were read by immunoSEQ multiplex PCR, and TCRdb kept only the in-frame ones, dropping some. The table has about 80,000 clones, 92% seen once; the top ten hold about 1.5%. Specimen: peripheral blood, collected before pregnancy. These receptors were obtained from a female donor with multiple sclerosis, enrolled in a pregnancy study.

This chain links TRBV15 with TRBJ1-1; 9 bases are shared with TRBD1. The CDR3 loop spans 14 amino acids. V gave up 1 base and J gave up 5 bases; unmatched junction bases: 2. Per germline, CDR1 LNHNV and CDR2 YYDKDF (reference sequence). Here the CDR3 reads CATSRGQGDTEAFF. CDR3 DNA sequence: TGTGCCACCAGCAGAGGACAGGGGGATACTGAAGCTTTCTTT.

The chain recombines TRBV5-4 with TRBJ1-1, with 7 bases aligning to TRBD1. Germline CDR1 and CDR2: SGHNT and YYREEE (reference sequence). The CDR3 runs to 13 residues. V was clipped by 0 bases and J by 6 bases; unmatched bases: 2. The CDR3 loop reads CASSLAGGSEAFF. CDR3 DNA sequence: TGTGCCAGCAGCTTGGCAGGGGGATCTGAAGCTTTCTTT.

CDR3 in amino acids: CASSEALRGHSTEAFF. In nucleotides, the CDR3 is TGTGCCAGCAGTGAAGCGCTCAGGGGGCATTCCACTGAAGCTTTCTTT. V and J are TRBV6-1 and TRBJ1-1; TRBD1 agrees at 8 bases. The CDR3 extends over 16 amino acids. Trimming took 0 bases from V and 4 from J; bases not matched to a gene: 7. CDR1 and CDR2 (germline): MNHNS, SASEGT.

The V gene is TRBV29-1, the J gene TRBJ1-2; 8 nucleotides align to TRBD1. J lost 5 bases, V lost 3 bases, and 2 bases had no gene match. Germline V gene sequence: CDR1 SQVTM, CDR2 ANQGSEA. The CDR3 contains 12 residues. The CDR3 DNA sequence: TGCAGCGTTGAGGGACAGGCTTATGGCTACACCTTC. Residues: CSVEGQAYGYTF.

The gene calls are TRBV15 and TRBJ1-6; D uncertain. V was cut by 2 bases and J by 5 bases, with 7 bases left in between. The CDR3 is made up of 14 amino acids. Germline CDR1 is LNHNV and CDR2 is YYDKDF (reference sequence). Here the CDR3 DNA reads TGTGCCACCAGCAGAAATCCAAATAATTCACCCCTCCACTTT. Protein sequence: CATSRNPNNSPLHF.

V gene TRBV14 combines with J gene TRBJ2-7; 7 bases fit TRBD1. Germline CDR1 SGHDN, CDR2 FVKESK. This CDR3 is 15 amino acids long. V lost 4 bases and J lost 2; bases outside the gene matches: 8. The CDR3 sequence: CASSPNTGTAYEQYF. The CDR3 DNA is TGTGCCAGCAGCCCCAACACCGGGACAGCCTACGAGCAGTACTTC.

The chain has TRBV25-1 and TRBJ1-2; possible D gene TRBD1, 6 bases. There are 17 residues in the CDR3. V dropped 4 bases and J dropped 7 bases, with 25 bases sitting between them. In germline, CDR1 is MGHDK, CDR2 SYGVNS. This CDR3 is CASSVGAEGEIVSGYTF. Here the CDR3 DNA reads TGTGCCAGCAGTGTTGGGGCTGAGGGGGAGATCGTAAGTGGCTACACCTTC.

J is TRBJ2-1 and V is TRBV5-5; D unresolved. The CDR3 length is 14 residues. Germline CDR1 reads SGHKS; CDR2 reads YYEKEE (reference sequence). V was cut by 0 bases and J by 0 bases, with 4 bases left in between. The CDR3 DNA sequence: TGTGCCAGCAGCTTGGACAGCTCCTACAATGAGCAGTTCTTC. It specifies CASSLDSSYNEQFF.

This clone was counted a single time. The chain joins TRBV11-2 to TRBJ2-1; 7 nucleotides align to TRBD1. The germline CDR1 and CDR2 sequences are SGHAT and FQNNGV. The CDR3 length is 12 residues. V shed 5 bases and J 7 bases; nucleotides not matched to a gene: 2. Here the CDR3 reads CASSDRDNEQFF. Written as DNA, the CDR3 is TGTGCCAGCAGCGACAGGGATAATGAGCAGTTCTTC.